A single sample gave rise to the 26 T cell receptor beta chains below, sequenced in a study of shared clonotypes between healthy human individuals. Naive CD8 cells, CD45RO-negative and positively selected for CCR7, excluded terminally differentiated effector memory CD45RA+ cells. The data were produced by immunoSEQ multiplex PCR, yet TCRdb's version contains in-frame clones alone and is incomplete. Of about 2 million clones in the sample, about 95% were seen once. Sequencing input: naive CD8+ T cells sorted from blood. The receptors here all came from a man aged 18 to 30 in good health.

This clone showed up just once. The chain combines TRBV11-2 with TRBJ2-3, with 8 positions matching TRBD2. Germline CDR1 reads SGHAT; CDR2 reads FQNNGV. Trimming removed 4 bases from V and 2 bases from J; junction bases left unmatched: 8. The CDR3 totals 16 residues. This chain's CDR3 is CASSSGLAAYTDTQYF. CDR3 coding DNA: TGTGCCAGCAGCTCCGGACTAGCAGCCTACACAGATACGCAGTATTTT.

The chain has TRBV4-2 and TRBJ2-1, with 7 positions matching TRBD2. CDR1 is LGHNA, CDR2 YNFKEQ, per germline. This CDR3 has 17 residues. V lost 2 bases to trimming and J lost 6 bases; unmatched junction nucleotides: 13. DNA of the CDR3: TGTGCCAGCAGCCAAAACCCATGGTGGGAGGGCCCCAATGAGCAGTTCTTC. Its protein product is CASSQNPWWEGPNEQFF.

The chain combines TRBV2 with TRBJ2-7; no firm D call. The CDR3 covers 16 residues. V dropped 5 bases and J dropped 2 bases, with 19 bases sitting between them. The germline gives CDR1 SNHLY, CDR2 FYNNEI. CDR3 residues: CASSYPGPTNPYEQYF. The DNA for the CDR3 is TGTGCCAGCAGTTATCCCGGGCCGACGAACCCCTACGAGCAGTACTTC.

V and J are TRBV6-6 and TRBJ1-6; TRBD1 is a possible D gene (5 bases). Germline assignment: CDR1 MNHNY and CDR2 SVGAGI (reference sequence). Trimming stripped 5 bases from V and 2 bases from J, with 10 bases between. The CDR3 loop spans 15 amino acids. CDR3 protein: CASSPRGAYNSPLHF. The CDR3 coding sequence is TGTGCCAGCAGTCCGAGAGGGGCCTATAATTCACCCCTCCACTTT.

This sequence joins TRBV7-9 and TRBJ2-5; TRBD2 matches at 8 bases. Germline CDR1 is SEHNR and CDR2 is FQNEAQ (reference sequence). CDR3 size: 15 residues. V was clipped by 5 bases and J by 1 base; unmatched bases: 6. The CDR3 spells CASSPPLAAQETQYF. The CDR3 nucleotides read TGTGCCAGCAGCCCTCCACTAGCGGCCCAAGAGACCCAGTACTTC.

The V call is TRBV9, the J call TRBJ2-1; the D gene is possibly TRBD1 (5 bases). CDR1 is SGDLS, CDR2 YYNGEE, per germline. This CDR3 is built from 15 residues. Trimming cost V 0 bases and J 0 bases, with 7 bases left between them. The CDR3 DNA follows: TGTGCCAGCAGCGTAGAGGGGTACTCCTACAATGAGCAGTTCTTC. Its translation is CASSVEGYSYNEQFF.

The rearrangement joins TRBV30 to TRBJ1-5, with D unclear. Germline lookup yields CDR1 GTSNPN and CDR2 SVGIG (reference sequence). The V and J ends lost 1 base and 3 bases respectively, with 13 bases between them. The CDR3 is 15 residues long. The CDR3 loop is CAWSAGTTDNQPQHF. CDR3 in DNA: TGTGCCTGGAGTGCGGGCACGACTGACAATCAGCCCCAGCATTTT.

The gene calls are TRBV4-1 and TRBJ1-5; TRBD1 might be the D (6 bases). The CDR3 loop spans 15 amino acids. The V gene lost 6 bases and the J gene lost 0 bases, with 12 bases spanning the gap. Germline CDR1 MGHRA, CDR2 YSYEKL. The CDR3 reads CASRSRTVSNQPQHF. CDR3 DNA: TGCGCCAGCAGGTCCCGGACAGTTAGCAATCAGCCCCAGCATTTT.

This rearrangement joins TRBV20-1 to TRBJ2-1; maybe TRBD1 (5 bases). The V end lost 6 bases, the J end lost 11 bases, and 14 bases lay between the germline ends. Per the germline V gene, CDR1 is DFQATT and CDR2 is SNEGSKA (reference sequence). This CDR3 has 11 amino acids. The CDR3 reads CSASKDNQQFF. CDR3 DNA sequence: TGCAGTGCCAGCAAGGACAACCAGCAGTTCTTC.

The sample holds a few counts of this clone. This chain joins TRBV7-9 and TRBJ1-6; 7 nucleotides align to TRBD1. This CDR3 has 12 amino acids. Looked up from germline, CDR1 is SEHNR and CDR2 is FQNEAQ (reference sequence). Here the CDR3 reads CVAGTDNSPLHF. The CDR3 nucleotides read TGTGTCGCCGGGACAGATAATTCACCCCTCCACTTT.

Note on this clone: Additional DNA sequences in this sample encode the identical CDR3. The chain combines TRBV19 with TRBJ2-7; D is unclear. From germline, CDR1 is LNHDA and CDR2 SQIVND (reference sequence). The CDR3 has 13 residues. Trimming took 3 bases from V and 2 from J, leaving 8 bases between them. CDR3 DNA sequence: TGTGCCAGTAGTATTAAGGCAGCCTACGAGCAGTACTTC. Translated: CASSIKAAYEQYF.

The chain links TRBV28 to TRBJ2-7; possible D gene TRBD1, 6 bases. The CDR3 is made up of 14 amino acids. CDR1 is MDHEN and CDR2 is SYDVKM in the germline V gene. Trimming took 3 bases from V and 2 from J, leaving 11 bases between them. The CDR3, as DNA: TGTGCCAGCAGTTTCGGGACATCCCCCTACGAGCAGTACTTC. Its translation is CASSFGTSPYEQYF.

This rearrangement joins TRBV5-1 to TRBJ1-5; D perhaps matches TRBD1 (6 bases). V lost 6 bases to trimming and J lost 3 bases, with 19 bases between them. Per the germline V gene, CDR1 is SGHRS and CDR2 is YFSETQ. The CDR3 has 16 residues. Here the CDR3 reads CASTKSDRFLNQPQHF. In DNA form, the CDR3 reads TGCGCCAGCACCAAATCTGACAGGTTCCTCAATCAGCCCCAGCATTTT.

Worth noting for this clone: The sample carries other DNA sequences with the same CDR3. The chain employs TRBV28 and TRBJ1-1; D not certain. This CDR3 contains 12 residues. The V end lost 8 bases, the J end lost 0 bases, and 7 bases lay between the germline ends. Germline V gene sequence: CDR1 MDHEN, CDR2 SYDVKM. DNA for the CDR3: TGTGCCAGCCTAGACGTGAACACTGAAGCTTTCTTT. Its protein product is CASLDVNTEAFF. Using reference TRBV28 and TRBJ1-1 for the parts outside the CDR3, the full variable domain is DVKVTQSSRYLVKRTGEKVFLECVQDMDHENMFWYRQDPGLGLRLIYFSYDVKMKEKGDIPEGYSVSREKKERFSLILESASTNQTSMYLCASLDVNTEAFFGQGTRLTVV.

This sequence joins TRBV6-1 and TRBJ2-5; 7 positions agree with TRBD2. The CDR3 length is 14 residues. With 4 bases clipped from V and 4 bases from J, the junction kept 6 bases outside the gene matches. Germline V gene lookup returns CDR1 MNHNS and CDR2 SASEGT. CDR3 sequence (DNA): TGTGCCAGCAGTGCCCTCGAGCGGGGAGAGACCCAGTACTTC. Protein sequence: CASSALERGETQYF.

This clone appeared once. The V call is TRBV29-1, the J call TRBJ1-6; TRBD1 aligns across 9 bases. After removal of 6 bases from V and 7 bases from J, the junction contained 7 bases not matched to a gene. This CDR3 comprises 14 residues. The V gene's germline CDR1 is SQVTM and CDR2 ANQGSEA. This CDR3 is CSVWTGEGNSPLHF. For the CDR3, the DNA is TGCAGCGTGTGGACAGGGGAAGGGAATTCACCCCTCCACTTT.

The CDR3 DNA sequence: TGTGCCAGCAGTCCCCCCGCCTCCGGGACAGGGGTTTTTCAGCCCCAGCATTTT. It codes for CASSPPASGTGVFQPQHF. The rearrangement joins TRBV2 to TRBJ1-5; TRBD1 agrees at 10 bases. The CDR3 has 18 residues. Germline V lookup: CDR1 SNHLY, CDR2 FYNNEI. J gave up 6 bases and V 5 bases, and 16 bases lay outside the gene matches.

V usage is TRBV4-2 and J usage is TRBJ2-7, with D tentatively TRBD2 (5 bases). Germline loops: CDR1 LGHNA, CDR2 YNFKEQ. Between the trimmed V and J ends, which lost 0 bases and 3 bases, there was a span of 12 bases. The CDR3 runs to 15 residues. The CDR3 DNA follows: TGTGCCAGCAGCCAAGACGCGGGCATGGACTACGAGCAGTACTTC. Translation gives CASSQDAGMDYEQYF.

The CDR3 loop is CASTFGGLAGLGVGTDTQYF. The CDR3 coding sequence is TGCGCCAGCACCTTCGGGGGACTAGCGGGACTGGGTGTCGGCACAGATACGCAGTATTTT. The genes are TRBV5-1 and TRBJ2-3; 13 positions match TRBD2. Germline CDR1 reads SGHRS; CDR2 reads YFSETQ. Trimming removed 6 bases from V and 1 base from J; junction bases left unmatched: 17. The CDR3 contains 20 residues. The variable domain in full, with the rest retrieved from reference TRBV5-1 and TRBJ2-3, is KAGVTQTPRYLIKTRGQQVTLSCSPISGHRSVSWYQQTPGQGLQFLFEYFSETQRNKGNFPGRFSGRQFSNSRSEMNVSTLELGDSALYLCASTFGGLAGLGVGTDTQYFGPGTRLTVL.

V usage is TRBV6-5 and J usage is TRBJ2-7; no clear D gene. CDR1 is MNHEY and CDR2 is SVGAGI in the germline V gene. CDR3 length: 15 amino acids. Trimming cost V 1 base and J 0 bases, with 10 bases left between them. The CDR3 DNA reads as TGTGCCAGCAGTTACTTTTCGGACGGCTCCTACGAGCAGTACTTC. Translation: CASSYFSDGSYEQYF.

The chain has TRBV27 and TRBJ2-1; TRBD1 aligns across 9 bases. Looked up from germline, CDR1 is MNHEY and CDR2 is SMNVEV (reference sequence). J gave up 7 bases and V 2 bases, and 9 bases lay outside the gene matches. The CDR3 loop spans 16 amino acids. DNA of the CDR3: TGTGCCAGCAGTTTACTTTCGGTACAGGGGGCGAATGAGCAGTTCTTC. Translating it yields CASSLLSVQGANEQFF.

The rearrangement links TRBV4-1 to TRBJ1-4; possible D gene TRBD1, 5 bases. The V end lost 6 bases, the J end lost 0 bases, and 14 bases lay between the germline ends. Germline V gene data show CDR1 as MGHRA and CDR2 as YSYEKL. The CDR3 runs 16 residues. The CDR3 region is CASRGQGLTTNEKLFF. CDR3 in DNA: TGCGCCAGCAGGGGGCAGGGATTGACAACTAATGAAAAACTGTTTTTT.

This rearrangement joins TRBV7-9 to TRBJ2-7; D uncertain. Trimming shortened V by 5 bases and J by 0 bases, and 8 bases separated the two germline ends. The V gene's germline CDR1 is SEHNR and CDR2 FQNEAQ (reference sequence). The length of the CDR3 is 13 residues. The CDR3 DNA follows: TGTGCCAGCAGCGCCGGGCCCTCCTACGAGCAGTACTTC. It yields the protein CASSAGPSYEQYF. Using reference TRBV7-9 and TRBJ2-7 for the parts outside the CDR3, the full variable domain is DTGVSQNPRHKITKRGQNVTFRCDPISEHNRLYWYRQTLGQGPEFLTYFQNEAQLEKSRLLSDRFSAERPKGSFSTLEIQRTEQGDSAMYLCASSAGPSYEQYFGPGTRLTVT.

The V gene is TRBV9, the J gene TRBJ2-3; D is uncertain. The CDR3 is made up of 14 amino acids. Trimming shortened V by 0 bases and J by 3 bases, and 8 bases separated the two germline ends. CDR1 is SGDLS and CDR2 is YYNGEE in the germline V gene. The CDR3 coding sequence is TGTGCCAGCAGCGTAGAAAAGAGGACAGATACGCAGTATTTT. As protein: CASSVEKRTDTQYF. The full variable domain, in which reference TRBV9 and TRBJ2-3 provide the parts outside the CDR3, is DSGVTQTPKHLITATGQRVTLRCSPRSGDLSVYWYQQSLDQGLQFLIQYYNGEERAKGNILERFSAQQFPDLHSELNLSSLELGDSALYFCASSVEKRTDTQYFGPGTRLTVL.

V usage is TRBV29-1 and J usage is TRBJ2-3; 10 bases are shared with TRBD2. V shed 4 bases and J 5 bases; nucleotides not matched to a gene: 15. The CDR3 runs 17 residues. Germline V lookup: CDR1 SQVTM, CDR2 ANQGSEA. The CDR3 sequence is CSVAAPGLATLGDTQYF. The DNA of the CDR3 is TGCAGCGTTGCTGCTCCGGGACTAGCGACCCTGGGAGATACGCAGTATTTT.

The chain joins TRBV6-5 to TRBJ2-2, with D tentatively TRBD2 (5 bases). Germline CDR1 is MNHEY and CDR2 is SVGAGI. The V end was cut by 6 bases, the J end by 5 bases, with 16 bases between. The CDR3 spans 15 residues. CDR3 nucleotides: TGTGCCAGCAGCCTACTTGGCGGGTTGACCGGGGAGCTGTTTTTT. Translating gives CASSLLGGLTGELFF.